This entry lists 2 T cell receptor beta chains sequenced from one sample in a study of T cell responses to AZD1222 COVID-19 vaccine. TCRdb's table, derived via immunoSEQ multiplex PCR, lists solely in-frame clones and lacks some. Among 70,000 to 95,000 clones, about 84% were seen once, and the ten largest hold around 20%. The sequences come from peripheral blood, collected on day 0 of AZD1222 vaccination. Receptors were obtained from an adult in good health.

J is TRBJ2-1 and V is TRBV7-2, with 8 bases aligning to TRBD2. The CDR3 runs 14 residues. V was pared by 5 bases and J by 9 bases, with 9 bases of the junction left unmatched. Germline assignment: CDR1 SGHTA and CDR2 FQGNSA. In nucleotides, the CDR3 is TGTGCCAGCAGCCCATCCGGGAGGGGTGGTGAGCAGTTCTTC. Encoded protein: CASSPSGRGGEQFF.

The chain couples TRBV15 to TRBJ2-7; D is possibly TRBD1 or TRBD2 (6 bases each). Trimming pared 0 bases from V and 3 bases from J, leaving 9 bases between. Germline V CDR1 and CDR2: LNHNV, YYDKDF (reference sequence). This CDR3 is 14 amino acids long. CDR3 sequence: CATSREGGGYEQYF. The CDR3 DNA is TGTGCCACCAGCAGAGAAGGGGGAGGCTACGAGCAGTACTTC.